This is a list of T cell receptor beta chains from one sample in a study of cytomegalovirus exposure and HLA in healthy donors. Sequenced by immunoSEQ multiplex PCR; TCRdb stores in-frame clones only, minus some. The sample has 95,000 to 150,000 clones, over 50% seen once. The sample comprised PBMCs. The receptors were sampled from a middle-aged woman in good health and CMV-seropositive. CDR3s leave out the opening cysteine and the closing phenylalanine or tryptophan.

TRBV5-1,TRBJ1-6,ASSLQQGSPLH
TRBV28,TRBJ1-5,ASRMDRNNQPQH
TRBV5-3,TRBJ1-2,ARSLARGADGYT
TRBV6-1,NA,ASAWTGSYEQY
TRBV10-1,TRBJ2-1,ASSGGGNEQF
TRBV6-4,TRBJ2-2,ASSDSEIGAGGTGELF
TRBV5-1,TRBJ1-2,ASSGGGQEDGYT
TRBV6-5,TRBJ2-7,ASSPSGIEQY
TRBV27,TRBJ2-2,ASSFSHSTGELF
TRBV10-2,TRBJ1-4,ASSAGKTGRAREKLF
TRBV9,TRBJ2-1,ASSVDGDTYNEQF
TRBV6-1,TRBJ2-1,ASSEVGVEQF
TRBV6-5,TRBJ2-2,ASSYSMTDWIGELF
TRBV30,TRBJ1-3,AWSVTGSGNTIY
TRBV4-1,TRBJ1-4,ASSPREVEEKLF
TRBV14,TRBJ1-2,ASSPGQGAYGYT
TRBV7-9,TRBJ2-1,ASSLGGGPGLSNNEQF
TRBV5-5,TRBJ1-5,ASSGAAGFQPQH
TRBV2,TRBJ1-4,ASRPGQGRTEKLF
TRBV19,TRBJ1-1,ASRVGDPGRRVFMNTEAF
TRBV10-2,TRBJ2-7,ASSESVGPLMYEQY
TRBV12-5,TRBJ2-7,ASGPQENSEQY
TRBV29-1,TRBJ2-3,SVEIARGDTQY
TRBV6-8,TRBJ2-7,ASSNKTLRLAGGPVVAGEQY
TRBV4-1,TRBJ2-7,ASSPEARTLVCCSYEQY
TRBV15,NA,ATSRATGGTDEQY
TRBV11-2,TRBJ1-2,ASSLGTGSRNYGYT
TRBV2,TRBJ1-4,ASSEQGQGATNEKLF
TRBV5-5,TRBJ1-3,ASSLKGDGNTIY
TRBV6-1,TRBJ1-6,ASSDRQGAVSPLH
TRBV6-5,TRBJ1-2,ASRPRGRGSYGYT
TRBV5-6,NA,AKTGVKHEQY
TRBV11-2,TRBJ1-2,ASSFPLGGGYT
TRBV19,TRBJ1-5,ASSPTGTASNQPQH
TRBV6-1,TRBJ2-3,ASRSAGVGTDTQY
TRBV28,TRBJ2-7,ATLSRTSGSYEQY
TRBV28,TRBJ2-6,ASSFGDYASGANVLT
TRBV5-6,TRBJ2-3,ASWSGRSTDTQY
TRBV2,TRBJ1-1,ASRPNGGYGTEAF
TRBV10-3,TRBJ2-3,AIRPSVGTDTQY
TRBV11-3,TRBJ2-5,ASSLARRQGEETQY
TRBV18,TRBJ1-1,ASSPARGLGTEAF
TRBV27,TRBJ2-3,ASSPSTDTQY
TRBV10-3,TRBJ2-7,AISDRDRVSYEQY
TRBV7-3,TRBJ2-3,ASSLSTGTGDTQY
TRBV7-6,TRBJ2-3,ASSLGQGSTDTQY
TRBV9,TRBJ1-1,ASSGVRGGRDTEAF
TRBV6-6,TRBJ2-7,AIGRGFNEQY
TRBV11-2,TRBJ2-7,ASSLGVTGGLEQY